Listed below are T cell receptor beta chains from one sample, sequenced in a study of response to subunit inactivated influenza vaccine. MiXCR was run by TCRdb on the RT-PCR reads, yielding one entry per CDR3 protein. Of some 850,000 distinct CDR3 sequences listed, less than 20% are singletons. The sequencing used PBMCs from blood, collected 5 to 6 days after vaccination. Receptors were obtained from a man aged 50-59 years who received an inactivated influenza vaccine. CDR3s include the opening cysteine and the closing phenylalanine or tryptophan. The D gene is left open where the match is weak.

V	D	J	CDR3
TRBV7-2	-	TRBJ2-5	CASSLKTRSGKETQYF
TRBV7-2	-	TRBJ2-1	CASSLEGPEQFF
TRBV7-9	-	TRBJ1-2	CASSLVSGNYGYTF
TRBV6-5	TRBD1	TRBJ2-5	CASSSQGASGTQYF
TRBV20-1	-	TRBJ2-5	CSARERRAQYF
TRBV27	-	TRBJ2-2	CASARVPYFGELFF
TRBV4-2	TRBD1	TRBJ2-5	CASSGTGGNQETQYF
TRBV5-1	TRBD1	TRBJ2-7	CASRKGQGNYEQYF
TRBV6-2/TRBV6-3	TRBD1	TRBJ2-4	CASSTGTEVDGNIQYF
TRBV29-1	-	TRBJ2-2	CSVEDPTRRDTGELFF
TRBV30	-	TRBJ2-2	CAWSVRAGELFF
TRBV10-3	TRBD2	TRBJ2-1	CAISGEAGGPDNEQFF
TRBV5-1	TRBD1	TRBJ1-2	CASSLEQGEGYTF
TRBV28	TRBD1	TRBJ2-3	CASREQGAGRDTQYF
TRBV20-1	-	TRBJ1-2	CSARSGGYTF
TRBV2	TRBD1	TRBJ2-3	CASSAGTGTHTQYF
TRBV4-3	-	TRBJ1-3	CASSQGRLSGNTIYF
TRBV5-5	TRBD2	TRBJ2-3	CASQRASGGTDTQYF
TRBV29-1	-	TRBJ2-7	CSARGGGKYEQYF
TRBV7-2	-	TRBJ2-2	CASSPRDRRELFF
TRBV15	-	TRBJ2-7	CATSRANYEQYF
TRBV30	-	TRBJ2-2	CAWGRLRGRTGELFF
TRBV29-1	-	TRBJ2-7	CSVAAGEQYF
TRBV12-3/TRBV12-4	-	TRBJ1-2	CASSPTGAPYGYTF
TRBV20-1	TRBD2	TRBJ2-1	CSASVSGRALDEQFF